The 9 T cell receptor beta chains below come from one sample, sequenced in a study of tumor and adjacent non-tumor tissue in lung cancer (dated by TCRdb to between 2018 and 2020). RNA was isolated from bulk unsorted tissue, and RNA quality was assessed with a NanoDrop ND-1000 and an Agilent 2100. The normal lung samples consisted of distant non-tumor tissue collected more than 3 cm from the tumor edge. Libraries were made using multiplex PCR. This sample was sequenced with an Illumina HiSeq 2500. TCRbeta libraries were built by three rounds of nested PCR using primers (Table S4), following protocols modified from ARM-PCR. Using fastp at Q25 and MiXCR, TCRdb reprocessed the public reads and kept productive beta chains. Identical CDR3 proteins give one entry, which carries the most common genes and DNA. The sample contains more than 60,000 distinct CDR3 sequences, more than 65% of them found a single time. The ten top clones hold 45% of the sample.

Sequenced: distant non-tumor lung tissue. All receptors come from a man aged 55 to 70 with non-small cell lung cancer.

This clonotype was seen only once. At one boundary the junction diverges from the germline segment, which might be a read error. The chain uses TRBV29-1 and TRBJ2-3; D not resolved. The CDR3 extends over 13 amino acids. The germline gives CDR1 SQVTM, CDR2 ANQGSEA. The CDR3 DNA reads TGCAGCATCGGAGAGCAGGTTGCAGATATGCAGTATTTT. Translation gives CSIGEQVADMQYF.

The V and J genes are TRBV5-4 and TRBJ1-2; D possibly corresponds to TRBD1 (6 bases). The CDR3 spans 15 residues. Trimming took off 6 bases at V and 4 bases at J, with 19 bases between the two ends. Germline CDR1 is SGHNT and CDR2 is YYREEE (reference sequence). CDR3 nucleotide sequence: TGTGCCAGCAACTTTCTAGGGGGTGTTACCTATGGCTACACCTTC. Encoded protein: CASNFLGGVTYGYTF.

Notes on this clonotype: One junction end does not reproduce the germline sequence, and a read error may be involved. The chain has TRBV12-3 or TRBV12-4 and TRBJ1-1; the D is unclear. The CDR3 runs to 12 residues. CDR3 nucleotide sequence: TGTGTCAGCAGCTTACCGAAAACCGGAGCTTTCTTT. Translated: CVSSLPKTGAFF.

Written as DNA, the CDR3 is TGTGCCAGCAGTATCGGACGGATTTACGAGCAGTACTTC. It codes for CASSIGRIYEQYF. V is TRBV6-5 and J is TRBJ2-7; no firm D call. The germline V gene has CDR1 MNHEY and CDR2 SVGAGI. The V end lost 5 bases, the J end lost 4 bases, and 12 bases lay between the germline ends. This CDR3 has 13 amino acids.

Of note for this clonotype: This may be a read error, as it is one base from a much larger clone. The V and J genes are TRBV28 and TRBJ2-3; a possible D gene is TRBD2 (5 bases). Germline lookup yields CDR1 MDHEN and CDR2 SYDVKM. Deletions cut 4 bases from V and 5 bases from J, with 19 bases between. The CDR3 spans 16 residues. This chain's CDR3 is CASSSRGHPGRDTQYF. Here the CDR3 DNA reads TGTGCCAGCAGTTCCCGTGGTCACCCGGGAAGAGATACGCAGTATTTT.

This clonotype was seen many times. This chain joins TRBV20-1 and TRBJ2-7, with 13 bases matching TRBD2. Germline assignment: CDR1 DFQATT and CDR2 SNEGSKA (reference sequence). Germline trimming cut 5 bases from V and 6 bases from J; bases unmatched to any gene: 7. CDR3 size: 14 residues. The CDR3 loop is CSAGRLAGGFEQYF. In DNA, the CDR3 is TGCAGTGCTGGGAGACTAGCGGGAGGATTCGAGCAGTACTTC.

This clonotype has at least ten counts. V usage is TRBV5-1 and J usage is TRBJ1-1; 10 nucleotides line up with TRBD1. The J segment lost 4 bases and the V segment lost 2 bases, leaving 2 bases of the junction unmatched. This CDR3 has 14 amino acids. CDR1 is SGHRS and CDR2 is YFSETQ in the germline V gene. The CDR3 reads CASSFGQGGTEAFF. In DNA form, the CDR3 reads TGCGCCAGCAGCTTCGGACAGGGGGGCACTGAAGCTTTCTTT.

Comment on this clonotype: Compared with germline, one end of the junction differs, possibly owing to a read error. The chain has TRBV5-6 and TRBJ1-6; TRBD1 is a possible D gene (6 bases). Germline CDR1 is SGHDT and CDR2 is YYEEEE. The CDR3 has 15 residues. For the CDR3, the DNA is TGTGCCAGCACCTTGAGGCAGGGGAATAGATCACTCCTCTACTTT. This sequence encodes CASTLRQGNRSLLYF.

Comments on this clonotype: The final CDR3 position lacks the conserved phenylalanine or tryptophan, pointing to a likely read error. This chain joins TRBV10-3 and TRBJ2-3, with 7 bases aligning to TRBD2. Germline values: CDR1 ENHRY, CDR2 SYGVKD. The CDR3 is 17 amino acids. The CDR3 DNA is TGTGCCACCCTCCCCGGAAGGAGCGGGGCTAGCACAAATACGCAGTATTTG. This encodes CATLPGRSGASTNTQYL.